The rows below give T cell receptor beta chains drawn from one sample of a study of CD8+ T cells in alopecia areata. Libraries were prepared by immunoSEQ multiplex PCR; TCRdb keeps only in-frame clonotypes and omits some of them. Seen here are more than 95,000 clones, roughly two fifths observed once, and the top ten hold approximately 3.1%. Sequencing was performed on CD4+ T cells sorted from blood. These receptors were obtained from a human donor with alopecia areata. Each CDR3 is given with its conserved first and last residue. Each record gives: D gene, clone size, V gene, J gene, CDR3 protein, CDR3 DNA. A D gene is named only where the DNA matches it firmly. Part of the rows lack a size; the others show once, few, many or a class for expanded clones.

D: TRBD2
size: few
V: TRBV28
J: TRBJ2-1
CDR3: CASSPRPPLAGGRYNEQFF
DNA: TGTGCCAGCAGTCCCCGCCCCCCACTAGCGGGGGGCCGCTACAATGAGCAGTTCTTC

D: TRBD1
size: NA
V: TRBV6-5
J: TRBJ1-2
CDR3: CASSLGQTTNYGYTF
DNA: TGTGCCAGCAGCCTGGGACAGACTACTAACTATGGCTACACCTTC

D: NA
size: few
V: TRBV4-1
J: TRBJ2-7
CDR3: CASSQDPRYRQYF
DNA: TGCGCCAGCAGCCAAGATCCGCGCTATCGGCAGTACTTC

D: NA
size: NA
V: TRBV15
J: TRBJ2-5
CDR3: CATSRDLRKETQYF
DNA: TGTGCCACCAGCAGAGATCTCCGGAAAGAGACCCAGTACTTC

D: NA
size: NA
V: TRBV6-5
J: TRBJ2-2
CDR3: CASSYSWNTGELFF
DNA: TGTGCCAGCAGTTACTCCTGGAACACCGGGGAGCTGTTTTTT

D: NA
size: once
V: TRBV30
J: TRBJ2-1
CDR3: CAWRPQGGGYNEQFF
DNA: TGTGCCTGGAGGCCACAGGGTGGGGGCTACAATGAGCAGTTCTTC

D: NA
size: NA
V: TRBV29-1
J: TRBJ2-3
CDR3: CSVVIGTSGTDTQYF
DNA: TGCAGCGTTGTGATAGGGACCTCTGGCACAGATACGCAGTATTTT

D: NA
size: few
V: TRBV30
J: TRBJ2-2
CDR3: CAWSVTRSGGELFF
DNA: TGTGCCTGGAGTGTGACTAGATCCGGCGGGGAGCTGTTTTTT

D: TRBD1
size: NA
V: TRBV29-1
J: TRBJ1-3
CDR3: CSALGRGPGNTIYF
DNA: TGCAGCGCCCTGGGCAGGGGGCCTGGAAACACCATATATTTT

D: NA
size: few
V: TRBV29-1
J: TRBJ2-2
CDR3: CSYRATGELFF
DNA: TGCAGCTACCGGGCAACCGGGGAGCTGTTTTTT

D: TRBD1
size: NA
V: TRBV7-6
J: TRBJ2-7
CDR3: CASSLDGTGPYEQYF
DNA: TGTGCCAGCAGCTTAGATGGGACAGGGCCCTACGAGCAGTACTTC

D: NA
size: NA
V: TRBV28
J: TRBJ2-1
CDR3: CASSSFEQFF
DNA: TGTGCCAGCAGTTCTTTTGAGCAGTTCTTC

D: TRBD2
size: NA
V: TRBV30
J: TRBJ2-5
CDR3: CAYSLGLAEQETQYF
DNA: TGTGCCTATTCGTTGGGACTAGCGGAACAAGAGACCCAGTACTTC

D: TRBD1
size: NA
V: TRBV29-1
J: TRBJ2-7
CDR3: CSVGQGVDEQYF
DNA: TGCAGCGTTGGACAGGGGGTAGACGAGCAGTACTTC

D: NA
size: once
V: TRBV4-1
J: TRBJ2-3
CDR3: CASSQTPLPADTQYF
DNA: TGCGCCAGCAGCCAAACTCCCCTACCTGCAGATACGCAGTATTTT

D: TRBD2
size: NA
V: TRBV5-6
J: TRBJ2-1
CDR3: CASTTGLAGGAGQFF
DNA: TGTGCCAGCACCACCGGACTAGCGGGAGGAGCTGGGCAGTTCTTC

D: NA
size: few
V: TRBV25-1
J: TRBJ2-7
CDR3: CASSESVPSYEQYF
DNA: TGTGCCAGCAGTGAATCTGTCCCCTCCTACGAGCAGTACTTC

D: TRBD1
size: NA
V: TRBV5-6
J: TRBJ2-2
CDR3: CASSRTGDDAGELFF
DNA: TGTGCCAGCAGCCGGACAGGGGATGACGCCGGGGAGCTGTTTTTT

D: NA
size: few
V: TRBV14
J: TRBJ1-1
CDR3: CASRGNTEAFF
DNA: TGTGCCAGCAGAGGGAACACTGAAGCTTTCTTT

D: TRBD2
size: few
V: TRBV29-1
J: TRBJ2-3
CDR3: CSVEDWTSGTDTQYF
DNA: TGCAGCGTTGAAGATTGGACTAGCGGCACAGATACGCAGTATTTT

D: TRBD1
size: NA
V: TRBV29-1
J: TRBJ1-2
CDR3: CSAGDRDYGYTF
DNA: TGCAGCGCGGGGGACAGGGACTATGGCTACACCTTC

D: TRBD2
size: NA
V: TRBV7-3
J: TRBJ2-3
CDR3: CASSSWGSGRNEGDTQYF
DNA: TGTGCCAGCAGCTCATGGGGTAGCGGGAGGAATGAAGGAGATACGCAGTATTTT

D: NA
size: NA
V: TRBV29-1
J: TRBJ1-1
CDR3: CSVDTEAFF
DNA: TGCAGCGTTGACACTGAAGCTTTCTTT

D: NA
size: few
V: TRBV28
J: TRBJ2-7
CDR3: CASSLSFSEQYF
DNA: TGTGCCAGCAGTTTAAGCTTCAGTGAGCAGTACTTC

D: TRBD1
size: NA
V: TRBV2
J: TRBJ2-2
CDR3: CASSADRAAGELFF
DNA: TGTGCCAGCAGCGCAGACAGGGCGGCCGGGGAGCTGTTTTTT

D: TRBD2
size: NA
V: TRBV2
J: TRBJ2-5
CDR3: CASSESGSGDHLYQETQYF
DNA: TGTGCCAGCAGTGAGTCTGGTAGCGGGGACCACCTCTACCAAGAGACCCAGTACTTC

D: TRBD1
size: NA
V: TRBV27
J: TRBJ2-7
CDR3: CASSRQGVGYEQYF
DNA: TGTGCCAGCAGCAGACAGGGGGTTGGTTACGAGCAGTACTTC

D: NA
size: NA
V: TRBV30
J: TRBJ2-1
CDR3: CAWSPRNEQFF
DNA: TGTGCCTGGAGCCCACGAAATGAGCAGTTCTTC

D: NA
size: once
V: TRBV20-1
J: TRBJ1-4
CDR3: CSARETEKLFF
DNA: TGCAGTGCTAGAGAAACTGAAAAACTGTTTTTT

D: TRBD2
size: NA
V: TRBV30
J: TRBJ2-2
CDR3: CAWTTGTSGTGELFF
DNA: TGTGCCTGGACCACCGGGACTAGTGGCACCGGGGAGCTGTTTTTT

D: TRBD2
size: NA
V: TRBV4-3
J: TRBJ2-1
CDR3: CASSRSGGARDEQFF
DNA: TGCGCCAGCAGCCGTTCCGGGGGGGCTCGGGATGAGCAGTTCTTC

D: NA
size: few
V: TRBV7-2
J: TRBJ2-3
CDR3: CASSLGYGAADTQYF
DNA: TGTGCCAGCAGCTTAGGGTACGGGGCGGCAGATACGCAGTATTTT

D: NA
size: NA
V: TRBV30
J: TRBJ1-5
CDR3: CAWSVMGQPQHF
DNA: TGTGCCTGGAGTGTAATGGGGCAGCCCCAGCATTTT

D: TRBD2
size: NA
V: TRBV29-1
J: TRBJ2-5
CDR3: CSVEDIVRAGGTQYF
DNA: TGCAGCGTTGAAGATATTGTCCGGGCGGGGGGGACCCAGTACTTC

D: NA
size: NA
V: TRBV30
J: TRBJ2-6
CDR3: CACAGTALSGANVLTF
DNA: TGTGCCTGTGCCGGGACGGCCCTCTCTGGGGCCAACGTCCTGACTTTC

D: NA
size: few
V: TRBV19
J: TRBJ2-5
CDR3: CASSISLQETQYF
DNA: TGTGCCAGTAGTATCAGCCTGCAAGAGACCCAGTACTTC

D: NA
size: many
V: TRBV9
J: TRBJ2-3
CDR3: CASSVENGNTQYF
DNA: TGTGCCAGCAGCGTCGAAAATGGAAATACGCAGTATTTT

D: NA
size: few
V: TRBV18
J: TRBJ1-1
CDR3: CASSDNRERTEAFF
DNA: TGTGCCAGCTCAGACAACAGGGAACGCACTGAAGCTTTCTTT

D: NA
size: NA
V: TRBV6-5
J: TRBJ2-1
CDR3: CASSLDRQTQFF
DNA: TGTGCCAGCAGTCTCGACCGGCAGACTCAGTTCTTC

D: NA
size: NA
V: TRBV28
J: TRBJ1-2
CDR3: CASTEQGAGYGYTF
DNA: TGTGCCAGCACCGAACAGGGAGCCGGCTATGGCTACACCTTC

D: NA
size: NA
V: TRBV30
J: TRBJ2-2
CDR3: CAWTRGNTGELFF
DNA: TGTGCCTGGACCCGGGGGAACACCGGGGAGCTGTTTTTT

D: NA
size: few
V: TRBV5-1
J: TRBJ1-2
CDR3: CASSLDSGYGYTF
DNA: TGCGCCAGCAGCCTAGACTCGGGCTATGGCTACACCTTC